A single sample gave rise to the 18 T cell receptor beta chains below, sequenced in a study of blood T cell repertoires in COVID-19. Clones were sequenced by immunoSEQ multiplex PCR, and TCRdb holds only the in-frame ones, with some missing. The sample lists about 120,000 clones; around 78% were seen once. Sequenced sample: peripheral blood. These receptors were collected from a man between 65 and 79 years old with acute or convalescent COVID-19.

The chain has TRBV7-3 and TRBJ2-2, with D perhaps matching TRBD1 (5 bases). With 3 bases removed from V and 3 bases from J, the gap between germline ends came to 8 bases. The CDR3 consists of 14 residues. Per germline, CDR1 SGHTA and CDR2 FQGTGA. CDR3: CASSLGLDTGELFF. Written as DNA, the CDR3 is TGTGCCAGCAGCTTGGGGCTGGACACCGGGGAGCTGTTTTTT.

The chain is built from TRBV19 and TRBJ2-3; TRBD1 is a possible D gene (6 bases). Germline lookup yields CDR1 LNHDA and CDR2 SQIVND (reference sequence). The CDR3 is 13 residues long. Trimming left V 6 bases short and J 2 bases short, with 9 bases between. This CDR3 reads CASSDRSTDTQYF. The CDR3 DNA follows: TGTGCCAGTAGCGACAGGTCCACAGATACGCAGTATTTT.

The CDR3 region is CASSLARVTEAFF. DNA of the CDR3: TGTGCCAGCAGCTTAGCCAGGGTCACTGAAGCTTTCTTT. The chain recombines TRBV7-2 with TRBJ1-1, with D tentatively TRBD1 (5 bases). The CDR3 has 13 amino acids. The V end was cut by 0 bases, the J end by 4 bases, with 6 bases between. The germline CDR1 and CDR2 sequences are SGHTA and FQGNSA.

This clone was counted at least ten times. The chain links TRBV2 to TRBJ2-2, with TRBD1 as a possible D gene (6 bases). CDR1 is SNHLY, CDR2 FYNNEI, per germline. V was trimmed by 5 bases and J by 6 bases, leaving 7 bases between them. The CDR3 consists of 12 residues. The CDR3 nucleotides read TGTGCCAGCAGTAAGGGGGCCGGGGAGCTGTTTTTT. It encodes CASSKGAGELFF.

The CDR3 here is CASSLRQGAVTEAFF. CDR3 nucleotide sequence: TGTGCCAGCAGCTTACGACAGGGGGCGGTCACTGAAGCTTTCTTT. The chain employs TRBV7-2 and TRBJ1-1; 10 positions agree with TRBD1. The V gene's germline CDR1 is SGHTA and CDR2 FQGNSA. The CDR3 spans 15 residues. Trimming cost V 2 bases and J 4 bases; bases outside gene matches: 4.

The sample holds a few counts of this clone. This sequence joins TRBV5-1 and TRBJ2-2; TRBD1 aligns across 8 bases. CDR3 size: 16 residues. V was pared by 4 bases and J by 2 bases, with 7 bases of the junction left unmatched. Germline CDR1 and CDR2: SGHRS and YFSETQ. The CDR3 region has the DNA TGCGCCAGCAGCGACAGGGGTAGCGACAACACCGGGGAGCTGTTTTTT. Residues: CASSDRGSDNTGELFF.

The genes are TRBV5-8 and TRBJ1-5; TRBD1 might be the D (6 bases). Trimming removed 1 base from V and 0 bases from J, with 14 bases in between. The germline V gene has CDR1 SGHTS and CDR2 YDEGEE. The CDR3 loop spans 17 amino acids. This CDR3 is CASSLRGTRVSNQPQHF. CDR3 bases: TGTGCCAGCAGCTTGAGGGGGACACGAGTTAGCAATCAGCCCCAGCATTTT.

The chain has TRBV7-2 and TRBJ2-1; 7 nucleotides match TRBD2. The junction had 4 bases not matched to a gene; V was cut back by 2 bases and J by 3 bases. This CDR3 is built from 15 residues. Germline CDR1 reads SGHTA; CDR2 reads FQGNSA. CDR3 amino acids: CASSLTAGNYNEQFF. As DNA, the CDR3 is TGTGCCAGCAGCTTAACAGCGGGGAACTACAATGAGCAGTTCTTC.

This clone was observed a single time. V usage is TRBV13 and J usage is TRBJ1-4; tentative D call: TRBD1 (5 bases). Trimming took 3 bases from V and 15 from J, leaving 11 bases between them. Germline CDR1 PRHDT, CDR2 FYEKMQ (reference sequence). The CDR3 runs to 11 residues. CDR3 sequence (DNA): TGTGCCAGCAGCTTTAGGGGCCGGGTGTTTTTT. Protein sequence: CASSFRGRVFF.

This clone is medium-sized by share. The rearrangement joins TRBV18 to TRBJ1-2; D possibly corresponds to TRBD1 (5 bases). The CDR3 runs 14 residues. Trimming pared 1 base from V and 2 bases from J, leaving 8 bases between. In germline, CDR1 is KGHSH, CDR2 LQKENI. CDR3 region: CASSPLGENYGYTF. The CDR3 DNA sequence: TGTGCCAGCTCACCACTAGGGGAAAACTATGGCTACACCTTC.

A single count supports this clone. CDR3 loop: CASSGRTNEKLFF. For the CDR3, the DNA is TGTGCCAGCAGTGGAAGGACAAATGAAAAACTGTTTTTT. V usage is TRBV2 and J usage is TRBJ1-4; D possibly corresponds to TRBD1 (5 bases). Trimming cost V 4 bases and J 5 bases, with 8 bases left between them. CDR1 SNHLY and CDR2 FYNNEI come from the germline V gene. This CDR3 is 13 amino acids long. Using reference TRBV2 and TRBJ1-4 for the parts outside the CDR3, the full variable domain is EPEVTQTPSHQVTQMGQEVILRCVPISNHLYFYWYRQILGQKVEFLVSFYNNEISEKSEIFDDQFSVERPDGSNFTLKIRSTKLEDSAMYFCASSGRTNEKLFFGSGTQLSVL.

The chain is built from TRBV2 and TRBJ1-1, with a tentative D call TRBD1 (6 bases). CDR3 length equals 12 residues. The V end lost 5 bases, the J end lost 5 bases, and 9 bases lay between the germline ends. From germline, CDR1 is SNHLY and CDR2 FYNNEI. CDR3 amino acids: CASSSTGTEAFF. The DNA for the CDR3 is TGTGCCAGCAGTTCTACAGGGACTGAAGCTTTCTTT.

This chain links TRBV7-9 with TRBJ1-1; D gene unclear. Trimming shortened V by 8 bases and J by 6 bases, and 13 bases separated the two germline ends. This CDR3 comprises 12 residues. The germline V gene encodes CDR1 SEHNR and CDR2 FQNEAQ (reference sequence). DNA of the CDR3: TGTGCCAGCGGGCAGGCCACCCCTGAAGCTTTCTTT. It is translated as CASGQATPEAFF. Using reference TRBV7-9 and TRBJ1-1 for the parts outside the CDR3, the full variable domain is DTGVSQNPRHKITKRGQNVTFRCDPISEHNRLYWYRQTLGQGPEFLTYFQNEAQLEKSRLLSDRFSAERPKGSFSTLEIQRTEQGDSAMYLCASGQATPEAFFGQGTRLTVV.

V is TRBV4-1 and J is TRBJ2-7; TRBD1 matches at 10 bases. The CDR3 totals 14 residues. CDR1 and CDR2 (germline): MGHRA, YSYEKL. The V and J ends lost 2 bases and 4 bases, in that order; junction bases with no gene match: 2. Here the CDR3 DNA reads TGCGCCAGCAGCCAACCGGGACAGGGGTACGAGCAGTACTTC. Amino acid sequence: CASSQPGQGYEQYF.

V usage is TRBV7-9 and J usage is TRBJ1-6; unclear D gene. Germline CDR1 SEHNR, CDR2 FQNEAQ (reference sequence). Trimming stripped 3 bases from V and 5 bases from J, with 8 bases between. The CDR3 contains 14 residues. CDR3 residues: CASSFMGDNSPLHF. The CDR3 DNA sequence: TGTGCCAGCAGCTTTATGGGAGATAATTCACCCCTCCACTTT.

The table lists this clone with a count of one. The chain carries TRBV24-1 and TRBJ1-5; 10 bases match TRBD1. Trimming removed 4 bases from V and 5 bases from J; junction bases left unmatched: 7. The CDR3 has 16 residues. The germline V gene encodes CDR1 KGHDR and CDR2 SFDVKD. The CDR3 spells CATSDSGQGFYQPQHF. The DNA for the CDR3 is TGTGCCACCAGTGACTCGGGACAGGGGTTTTATCAGCCCCAGCATTTT.

The J gene is TRBJ1-1, the V gene TRBV6-5, with D maybe TRBD1 (6 bases). V lost 0 bases to trimming and J lost 7 bases, with 15 bases between them. Looked up from germline, CDR1 is MNHEY and CDR2 is SVGAGI. This CDR3 contains 15 residues. The CDR3 spells CASSYSMRGYGEAFF. CDR3 coding DNA: TGTGCCAGCAGTTACTCGATGAGGGGGTATGGTGAAGCTTTCTTT.

V usage is TRBV7-9 and J usage is TRBJ1-1; no firm D call. This CDR3 is built from 14 residues. From germline, CDR1 is SEHNR and CDR2 FQNEAQ (reference sequence). Trimming cost V 4 bases and J 4 bases, with 13 bases left between them. CDR3 nucleotide sequence: TGTGCCAGCAGCTCCCTGAGGGCCTTCACTGAAGCTTTCTTT. As protein: CASSSLRAFTEAFF.